The present TCR beta chain was sequenced within a study of shared clonotypes between healthy human individuals. Study in general: Three plates were used per donor for CD4 naive, three for CD4 memory, two for CD8 naive and one for CD8 memory. Overall study results and limits: Richness estimates generally favored naive over memory subsets. Relative to clonotypes present in all four donors, those not shared had lower generation probabilities.

The sorted-subset replicate PCRs were given about 200 ng DNA, which is approximately 30,000 T cell genomes. The assay was immunoSEQ multiplex PCR, and TCRdb's table has in-frame clones only and misses some. The sample consists of a few million clones, 90% to 95% of them appearing once. As concerns this clone: Its antigen is currently unknown.

Germline CDR1 and CDR2: LNHDA and SQIVND (reference sequence). Unmatched junction bases numbered 3, after V lost 6 bases and J lost 4 bases. The CDR3 is made up of 14 amino acids. This chain uses TRBV19 with TRBJ2-5, with 12 positions matching TRBD2. The receptor was derived from a man aged 18 to 29 in good health. Some clones in this sample may be carry-over from other donors' samples. The sample comprised naive CD4+ T cells from PBMCs. Subset defined: CD45RA+ positively selected. CDR3 amino acids: CASRKLAGGETQYF. The CDR3, as DNA: TGTGCCAGTAGGAAACTAGCGGGGGGAGAGACCCAGTACTTC. Full variable domain (outside the CDR3, taken from reference TRBV19 and TRBJ2-5): DGGITQSPKYLFRKEGQNVTLSCEQNLNHDAMYWYRQDPGQGLRLIYYSQIVNDFQKGDIAEGYSVSREKKESFPLTVTSAQKNPTAFYLCASRKLAGGETQYFGPGTRLLVL.